These 14 T cell receptor beta chains were sequenced from one sample in a study of blood T cell repertoires in COVID-19. Sequenced by immunoSEQ multiplex PCR; TCRdb stores in-frame clones only, minus some. The sample records approximately 250,000 clones, around nine tenths being singletons. The sequencing input was peripheral blood. These receptors came from a man aged 40-50 years with active or convalescent COVID-19.

The chain links TRBV11-2 to TRBJ1-1; D is undetermined. In germline, CDR1 is SGHAT, CDR2 FQNNGV. This CDR3 has 13 residues. V lost 1 base and J lost 1, with 4 bases in between. The CDR3 DNA sequence: TGTGCCAGCAGCTTAGCCTCGAACACTGAAGCTTTCTTT. Translated, it gives CASSLASNTEAFF.

This chain uses TRBV15 with TRBJ1-4; 9 bases map to TRBD1. The V gene's germline CDR1 is LNHNV and CDR2 YYDKDF (reference sequence). V lost 3 bases, J lost 5 bases, and 4 bases stayed unmatched. This CDR3 comprises 15 residues. CDR3 region: CATSRGQGGNEKLFF. The CDR3 DNA reads as TGTGCCACCAGCAGGGGACAGGGAGGAAATGAAAAACTGTTTTTT.

V gene TRBV6-6 combines with J gene TRBJ1-3; D uncertain. V lost 6 bases, J lost 0 bases, and 24 bases lay in between. CDR1 is MNHNY and CDR2 is SVGAGI in the germline V gene (reference sequence). This CDR3 has 19 amino acids. The CDR3 protein is CASSRFDWVQASSGNTIYF. CDR3 nucleotide sequence: TGTGCCAGCAGCCGATTCGATTGGGTCCAGGCCTCCTCTGGAAACACCATATATTTT.

This clone was detected a few times. The chain uses TRBV2 and TRBJ2-7; D is perhaps TRBD2 (6 bases). The V gene lost 2 bases and the J gene lost 3 bases, with 11 bases spanning the gap. The germline gives CDR1 SNHLY, CDR2 FYNNEI. The CDR3 length is 14 residues. The CDR3 region is CASSETGLGYEQYF. In nucleotides, the CDR3 is TGTGCCAGCAGTGAAACGGGACTCGGCTACGAGCAGTACTTC. Full variable domain (missing parts from reference TRBV2 and TRBJ2-7): EPEVTQTPSHQVTQMGQEVILRCVPISNHLYFYWYRQILGQKVEFLVSFYNNEISEKSEIFDDQFSVERPDGSNFTLKIRSTKLEDSAMYFCASSETGLGYEQYFGPGTRLTVT.

V is TRBV27 and J is TRBJ1-1, with D unresolved. This CDR3 has 14 residues. V was clipped by 7 bases and J by 0 bases, with 12 bases between them. Germline V gene sequence: CDR1 MNHEY, CDR2 SMNVEV (reference sequence). The CDR3 DNA sequence: TGTGCCAGCATAAGCGGCCTGATGAACACTGAAGCTTTCTTT. Translation gives CASISGLMNTEAFF.

This chain connects TRBV2 to TRBJ1-2; 9 nucleotides agree with TRBD1. The CDR3 covers 13 residues. The junction had 3 bases not matched to a gene; V was cut back by 6 bases and J by 4 bases. Germline V gene lookup returns CDR1 SNHLY and CDR2 FYNNEI. The CDR3 here is CASSGGQGYGYTF. The CDR3 nucleotides read TGTGCCAGCAGCGGGGGACAGGGCTATGGCTACACCTTC.

The V gene is TRBV7-2, the J gene TRBJ2-7, with 7 bases identical to TRBD2. V lost 5 bases, J lost 3 bases, and 7 bases stayed unmatched. CDR3 size: 14 residues. Germline V gene data show CDR1 as SGHTA and CDR2 as FQGNSA. CDR3 DNA sequence: TGTGCCAGCAGCCCTTATACTAGCGACTACGAGCAGTACTTC. This translates into CASSPYTSDYEQYF.

The V and J genes are TRBV6-5 and TRBJ1-1; weak D call: TRBD1 (5 bases). Germline CDR1 MNHEY, CDR2 SVGAGI. V lost 7 bases to trimming and J lost 6 bases, with 9 bases between them. The CDR3 has 11 amino acids. The CDR3 sequence is CASIGEAEAFF. The CDR3 coding sequence is TGTGCCAGCATAGGGGAGGCTGAAGCTTTCTTT.

CDR3 region: CASSREDYGYTF. Here the CDR3 DNA reads TGTGCCAGCAGCCGGGAGGACTATGGCTACACCTTC. This chain connects TRBV11-2 to TRBJ1-2, with D hard to call. Trimming removed 5 bases from V and 3 bases from J, with 7 bases in between. The germline V gene encodes CDR1 SGHAT and CDR2 FQNNGV. CDR3 size: 12 residues.

CDR3 sequence reads: CATSGDGGEQYF. The CDR3 DNA is TGTGCCACCAGTGGAGACGGGGGCGAGCAGTACTTC. This rearrangement joins TRBV24-1 to TRBJ2-7, with D perhaps matching TRBD2 (6 bases). The CDR3 contains 12 residues. Deletions cut 5 bases from V and 6 bases from J, with 10 bases between. Germline CDR1 and CDR2: KGHDR and SFDVKD.

V usage is TRBV7-9 and J usage is TRBJ1-2, with a weak D call TRBD1 (6 bases). This CDR3 has 14 amino acids. Germline-derived CDR1 and CDR2 are SEHNR and FQNEAQ (reference sequence). Trimming cost V 3 bases and J 8 bases, with 16 bases left between them. CDR3: CASSFREQGDGYTF. CDR3 DNA sequence: TGTGCCAGCAGCTTTAGGGAACAGGGTGACGGCTACACCTTC.

This CDR3 reads CASQRELSAGELFF. The CDR3 DNA follows: TGTGCCAGCCAACGGGAGTTGAGCGCCGGGGAGCTGTTTTTT. This sequence joins TRBV3-1 (or the pseudogene TRBV3-2) and TRBJ2-2, with D maybe TRBD2 (6 bases). Germline loops: CDR1 LGHDT, CDR2 YNNKEL (reference sequence). The CDR3 runs 14 residues. Trimming removed 8 bases from V and 6 bases from J, with 16 bases in between.

The chain joins TRBV5-1 to TRBJ2-5; D gene uncertain. This CDR3 has 13 residues. Looked up from germline, CDR1 is SGHRS and CDR2 is YFSETQ. V was shortened by 4 bases and J by 1 base, with 8 bases between the two germline ends. The CDR3 bases are TGCGCCAGCAGCGTCAAGAGCCAAGAGACCCAGTACTTC. This encodes CASSVKSQETQYF. The full variable domain, its missing parts supplied by reference TRBV5-1 and TRBJ2-5, is KAGVTQTPRYLIKTRGQQVTLSCSPISGHRSVSWYQQTPGQGLQFLFEYFSETQRNKGNFPGRFSGRQFSNSRSEMNVSTLELGDSALYLCASSVKSQETQYFGPGTRLLVL.

The chain is built from TRBV30 and TRBJ1-6, with 9 bases fitting TRBD1. CDR1 GTSNPN and CDR2 SVGIG come from the germline V gene (reference sequence). J lost 9 bases, V lost 0 bases, and 6 bases had no gene match. The CDR3 length is 15 residues. CDR3 loop: CAWSVQGQGSSPLHF. CDR3 DNA: TGTGCCTGGAGTGTACAAGGACAGGGGTCTTCACCCCTCCACTTT.